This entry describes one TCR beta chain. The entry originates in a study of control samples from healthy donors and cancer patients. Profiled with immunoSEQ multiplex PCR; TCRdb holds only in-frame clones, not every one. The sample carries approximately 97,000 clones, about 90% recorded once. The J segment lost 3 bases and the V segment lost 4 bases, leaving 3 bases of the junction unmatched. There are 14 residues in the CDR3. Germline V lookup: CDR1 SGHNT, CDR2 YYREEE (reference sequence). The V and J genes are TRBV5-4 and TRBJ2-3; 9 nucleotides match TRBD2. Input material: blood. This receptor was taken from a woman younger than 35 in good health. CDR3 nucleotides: TGTGCCAGCAGCCAGCGGGGGGCGACAGATACGCAGTATTTT. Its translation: CASSQRGATDTQYF.